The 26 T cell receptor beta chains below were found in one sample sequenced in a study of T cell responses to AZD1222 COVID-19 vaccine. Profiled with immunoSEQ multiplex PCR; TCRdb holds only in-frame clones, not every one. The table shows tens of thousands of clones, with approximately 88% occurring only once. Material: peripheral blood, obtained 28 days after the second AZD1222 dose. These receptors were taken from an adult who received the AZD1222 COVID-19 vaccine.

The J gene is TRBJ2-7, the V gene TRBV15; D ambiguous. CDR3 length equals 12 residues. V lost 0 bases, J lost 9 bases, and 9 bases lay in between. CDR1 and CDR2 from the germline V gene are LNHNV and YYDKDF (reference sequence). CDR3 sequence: CATSRDLTRQYF. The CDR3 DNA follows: TGTGCCACCAGCAGAGATTTGACGCGGCAGTACTTC.

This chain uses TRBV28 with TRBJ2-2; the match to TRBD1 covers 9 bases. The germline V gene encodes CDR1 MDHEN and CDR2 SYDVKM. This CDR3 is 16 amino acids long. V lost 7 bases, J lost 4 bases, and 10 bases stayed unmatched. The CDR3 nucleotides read TGTGCCAGCAACCAAGAGGGACAGGGTTCCACCGGGGAGCTGTTTTTT. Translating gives CASNQEGQGSTGELFF.

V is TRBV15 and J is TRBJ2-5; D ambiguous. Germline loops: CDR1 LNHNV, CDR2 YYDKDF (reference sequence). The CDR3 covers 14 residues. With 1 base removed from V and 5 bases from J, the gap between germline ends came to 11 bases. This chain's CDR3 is CATSRVGSRETQYF. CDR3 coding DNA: TGTGCCACCAGCAGAGTGGGGTCGAGGGAGACCCAGTACTTC.

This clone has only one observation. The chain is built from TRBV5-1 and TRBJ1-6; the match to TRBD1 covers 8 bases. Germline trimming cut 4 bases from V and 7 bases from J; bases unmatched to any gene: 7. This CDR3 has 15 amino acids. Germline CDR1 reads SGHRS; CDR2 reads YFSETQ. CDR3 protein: CASSADRVGNSPLHF. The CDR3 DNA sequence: TGCGCCAGCAGCGCGGACAGGGTCGGGAATTCACCCCTCCACTTT.

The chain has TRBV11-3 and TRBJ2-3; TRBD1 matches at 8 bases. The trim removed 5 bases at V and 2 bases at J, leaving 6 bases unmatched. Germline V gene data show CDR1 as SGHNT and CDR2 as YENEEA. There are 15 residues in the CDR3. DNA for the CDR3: TGTGCCAGCAGCCTAGGACAGGGAAACACAGATACGCAGTATTTT. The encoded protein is CASSLGQGNTDTQYF.

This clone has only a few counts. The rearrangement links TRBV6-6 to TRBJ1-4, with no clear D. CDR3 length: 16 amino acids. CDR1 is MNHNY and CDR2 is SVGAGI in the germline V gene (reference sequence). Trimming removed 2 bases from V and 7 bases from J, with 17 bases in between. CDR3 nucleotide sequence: TGTGCCAGCAGTTACAAGAACCCGGGCCAAACTGAAAAACTGTTTTTT. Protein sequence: CASSYKNPGQTEKLFF.

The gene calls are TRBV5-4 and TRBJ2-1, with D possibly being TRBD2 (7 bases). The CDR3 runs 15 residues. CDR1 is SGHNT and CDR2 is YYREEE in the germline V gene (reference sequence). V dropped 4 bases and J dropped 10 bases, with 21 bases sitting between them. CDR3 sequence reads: CASSPGGTRSREQFF. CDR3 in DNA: TGTGCCAGCAGCCCCGGGGGGACACGGTCTCGGGAGCAGTTCTTC.

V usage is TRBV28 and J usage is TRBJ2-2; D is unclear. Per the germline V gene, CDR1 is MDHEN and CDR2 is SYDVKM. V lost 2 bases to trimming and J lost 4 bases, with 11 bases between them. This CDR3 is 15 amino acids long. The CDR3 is CASSLVRRSTGELFF. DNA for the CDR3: TGTGCCAGCAGTTTAGTTAGGAGATCCACCGGGGAGCTGTTTTTT.

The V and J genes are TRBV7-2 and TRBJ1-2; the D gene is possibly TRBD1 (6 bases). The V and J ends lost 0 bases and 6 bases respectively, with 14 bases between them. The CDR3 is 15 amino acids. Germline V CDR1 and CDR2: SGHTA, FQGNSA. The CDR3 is CASSLALPGADGYTF. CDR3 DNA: TGTGCCAGCAGCTTAGCGTTGCCGGGGGCGGATGGCTACACCTTC.

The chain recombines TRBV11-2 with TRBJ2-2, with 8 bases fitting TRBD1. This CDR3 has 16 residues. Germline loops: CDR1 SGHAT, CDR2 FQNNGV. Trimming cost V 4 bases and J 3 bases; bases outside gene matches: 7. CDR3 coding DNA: TGTGCCAGCAGCTCAATCCCGGGACAGGACACCGGGGAGCTGTTTTTT. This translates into CASSSIPGQDTGELFF.

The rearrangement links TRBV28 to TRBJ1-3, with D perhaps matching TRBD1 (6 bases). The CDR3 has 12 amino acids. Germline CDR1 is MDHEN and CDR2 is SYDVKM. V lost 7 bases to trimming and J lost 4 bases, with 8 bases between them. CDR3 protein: CASTGVGNTIYF. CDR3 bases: TGTGCCAGCACAGGGGTCGGAAACACCATATATTTT. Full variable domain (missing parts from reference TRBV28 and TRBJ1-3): DVKVTQSSRYLVKRTGEKVFLECVQDMDHENMFWYRQDPGLGLRLIYFSYDVKMKEKGDIPEGYSVSREKKERFSLILESASTNQTSMYLCASTGVGNTIYFGEGSWLTVV.

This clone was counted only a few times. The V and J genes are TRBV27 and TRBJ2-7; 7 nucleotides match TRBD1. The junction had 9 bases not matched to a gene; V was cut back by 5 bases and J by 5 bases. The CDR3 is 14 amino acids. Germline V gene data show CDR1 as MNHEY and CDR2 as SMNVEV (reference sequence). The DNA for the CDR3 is TGTGCCAGCAGTCGGTCGGGACAGATCAACGAGCAGTACTTC. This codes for CASSRSGQINEQYF.

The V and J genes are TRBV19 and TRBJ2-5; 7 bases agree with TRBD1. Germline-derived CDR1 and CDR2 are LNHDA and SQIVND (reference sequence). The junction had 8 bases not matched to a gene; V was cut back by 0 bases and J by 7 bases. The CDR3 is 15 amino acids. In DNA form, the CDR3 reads TGTGCCAGTAGTATAGAGCTAGGACAGGCCGGGACCCAGTACTTC. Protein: CASSIELGQAGTQYF.

CDR3 bases: TGTGCCAGCATCATTAGCGGGGGCCAACACAATGAGCAGTTCTTC. Translated, it gives CASIISGGQHNEQFF. The genes are TRBV28 and TRBJ2-1; TRBD2 agrees at 9 bases. Germline lookup yields CDR1 MDHEN and CDR2 SYDVKM. The CDR3 sequence is 15 residues long. The J segment lost 5 bases and the V segment lost 7 bases, leaving 9 bases of the junction unmatched.

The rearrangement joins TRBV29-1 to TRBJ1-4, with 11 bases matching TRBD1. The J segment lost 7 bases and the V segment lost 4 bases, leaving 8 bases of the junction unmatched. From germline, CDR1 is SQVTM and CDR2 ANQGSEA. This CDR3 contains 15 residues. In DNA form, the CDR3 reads TGCAGCGTTGTTAATCCGGGACAGGGGGGTGAAAAACTGTTTTTT. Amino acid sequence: CSVVNPGQGGEKLFF.

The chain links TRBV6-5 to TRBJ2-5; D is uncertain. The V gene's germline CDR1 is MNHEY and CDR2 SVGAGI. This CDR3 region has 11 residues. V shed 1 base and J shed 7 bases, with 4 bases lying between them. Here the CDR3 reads CASSYFGTQYF. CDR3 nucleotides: TGTGCCAGCAGTTACTTTGGGACCCAGTACTTC.

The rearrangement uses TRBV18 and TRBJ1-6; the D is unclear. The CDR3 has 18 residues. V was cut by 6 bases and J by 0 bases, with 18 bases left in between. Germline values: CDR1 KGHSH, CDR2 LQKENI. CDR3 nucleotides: TGTGCCAGCTCGCCTACTTCCTCTCCAAGCTCCTATAATTCACCCCTCCACTTT. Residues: CASSPTSSPSSYNSPLHF.

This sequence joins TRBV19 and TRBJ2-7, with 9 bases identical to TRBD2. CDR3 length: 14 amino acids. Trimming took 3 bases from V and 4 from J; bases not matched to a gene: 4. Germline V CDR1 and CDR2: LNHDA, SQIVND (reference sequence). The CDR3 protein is CASSMGTSIYEQYF. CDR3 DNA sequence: TGTGCCAGTAGTATGGGGACTAGCATTTACGAGCAGTACTTC.

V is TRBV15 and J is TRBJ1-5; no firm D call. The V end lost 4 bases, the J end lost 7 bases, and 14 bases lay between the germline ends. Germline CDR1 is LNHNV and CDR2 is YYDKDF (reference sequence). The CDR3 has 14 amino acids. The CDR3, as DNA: TGTGCCACCAGCACAAGGGTTACGGGGCAGCCCCAGCATTTT. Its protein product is CATSTRVTGQPQHF.

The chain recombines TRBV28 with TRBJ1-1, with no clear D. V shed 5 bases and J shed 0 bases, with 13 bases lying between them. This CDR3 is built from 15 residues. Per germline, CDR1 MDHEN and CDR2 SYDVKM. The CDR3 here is CASSPSWALNTEAFF. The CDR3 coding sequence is TGTGCCAGCAGTCCCTCGTGGGCCTTGAACACTGAAGCTTTCTTT.

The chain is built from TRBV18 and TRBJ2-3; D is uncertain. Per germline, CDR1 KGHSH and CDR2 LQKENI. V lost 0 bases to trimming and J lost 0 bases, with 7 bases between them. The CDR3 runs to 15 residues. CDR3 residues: CASSPPRVSTDTQYF. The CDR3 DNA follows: TGTGCCAGCTCACCACCAAGGGTTAGCACAGATACGCAGTATTTT. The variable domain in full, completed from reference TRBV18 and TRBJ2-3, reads NAGVMQNPRHLVRRRGQEARLRCSPMKGHSHVYWYRQLPEEGLKFMVYLQKENIIDESGMPKERFSAEFPKEGPSILRIQQVVRGDSAAYFCASSPPRVSTDTQYFGPGTRLTVL.

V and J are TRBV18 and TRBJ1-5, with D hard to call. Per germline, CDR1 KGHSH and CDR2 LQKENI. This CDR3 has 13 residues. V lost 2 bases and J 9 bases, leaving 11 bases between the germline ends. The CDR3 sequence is CASSPEPLAPQHF. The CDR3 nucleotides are TGTGCCAGCTCACCAGAGCCCCTTGCGCCCCAGCATTTT. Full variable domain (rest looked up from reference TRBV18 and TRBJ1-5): NAGVMQNPRHLVRRRGQEARLRCSPMKGHSHVYWYRQLPEEGLKFMVYLQKENIIDESGMPKERFSAEFPKEGPSILRIQQVVRGDSAAYFCASSPEPLAPQHFGDGTRLSIL.

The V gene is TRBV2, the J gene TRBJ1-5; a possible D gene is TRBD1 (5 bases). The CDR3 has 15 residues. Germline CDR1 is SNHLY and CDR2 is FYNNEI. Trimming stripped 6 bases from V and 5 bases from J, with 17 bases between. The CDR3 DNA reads TGTGCCAGCAGGAGCAGGGACCTCATAGATCAGCCCCAGCATTTT. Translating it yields CASRSRDLIDQPQHF. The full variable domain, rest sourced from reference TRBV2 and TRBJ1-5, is EPEVTQTPSHQVTQMGQEVILRCVPISNHLYFYWYRQILGQKVEFLVSFYNNEISEKSEIFDDQFSVERPDGSNFTLKIRSTKLEDSAMYFCASRSRDLIDQPQHFGDGTRLSIL.

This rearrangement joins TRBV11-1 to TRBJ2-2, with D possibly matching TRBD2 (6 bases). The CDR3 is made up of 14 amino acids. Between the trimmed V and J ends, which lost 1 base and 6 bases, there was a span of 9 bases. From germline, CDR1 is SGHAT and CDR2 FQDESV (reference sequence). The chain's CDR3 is CASSLVVAAGELFF. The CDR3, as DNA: TGTGCCAGCAGCTTAGTCGTAGCGGCCGGGGAGCTGTTTTTT. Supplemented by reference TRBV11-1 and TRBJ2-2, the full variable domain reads EAEVAQSPRYKITEKSQAVAFWCDPISGHATLYWYRQILGQGPELLVQFQDESVVDDSQLPKDRFSAERLKGVDSTLKIQPAELGDSAMYLCASSLVVAAGELFFGEGSRLTVL.

In DNA form, the CDR3 reads TGTGCCAGCAGCTTGGACAGCTACTATGGCTACACCTTC. This gives the protein CASSLDSYYGYTF. The chain is built from TRBV5-8 and TRBJ1-2, with unresolved D. Between the trimmed V and J ends, which lost 0 bases and 3 bases, there was a span of 6 bases. This CDR3 has 13 amino acids. Germline V gene lookup returns CDR1 SGHTS and CDR2 YDEGEE.

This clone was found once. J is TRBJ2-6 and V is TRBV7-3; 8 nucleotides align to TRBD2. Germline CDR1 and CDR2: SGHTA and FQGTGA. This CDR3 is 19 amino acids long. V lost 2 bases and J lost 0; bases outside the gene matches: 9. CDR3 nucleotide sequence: TGTGCCAGCAGCTTAGACACCGCGGGGGGCCTCTCTGGGGCCAACGTCCTGACTTTC. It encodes CASSLDTAGGLSGANVLTF. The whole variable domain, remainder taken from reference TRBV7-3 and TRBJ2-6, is GAGVSQTPSNKVTEKGKYVELRCDPISGHTALYWYRQSLGQGPEFLIYFQGTGAADDSGLPNDRFFAVRPEGSVSTLKIQRTERGDSAVYLCASSLDTAGGLSGANVLTFGAGSRLTVL.